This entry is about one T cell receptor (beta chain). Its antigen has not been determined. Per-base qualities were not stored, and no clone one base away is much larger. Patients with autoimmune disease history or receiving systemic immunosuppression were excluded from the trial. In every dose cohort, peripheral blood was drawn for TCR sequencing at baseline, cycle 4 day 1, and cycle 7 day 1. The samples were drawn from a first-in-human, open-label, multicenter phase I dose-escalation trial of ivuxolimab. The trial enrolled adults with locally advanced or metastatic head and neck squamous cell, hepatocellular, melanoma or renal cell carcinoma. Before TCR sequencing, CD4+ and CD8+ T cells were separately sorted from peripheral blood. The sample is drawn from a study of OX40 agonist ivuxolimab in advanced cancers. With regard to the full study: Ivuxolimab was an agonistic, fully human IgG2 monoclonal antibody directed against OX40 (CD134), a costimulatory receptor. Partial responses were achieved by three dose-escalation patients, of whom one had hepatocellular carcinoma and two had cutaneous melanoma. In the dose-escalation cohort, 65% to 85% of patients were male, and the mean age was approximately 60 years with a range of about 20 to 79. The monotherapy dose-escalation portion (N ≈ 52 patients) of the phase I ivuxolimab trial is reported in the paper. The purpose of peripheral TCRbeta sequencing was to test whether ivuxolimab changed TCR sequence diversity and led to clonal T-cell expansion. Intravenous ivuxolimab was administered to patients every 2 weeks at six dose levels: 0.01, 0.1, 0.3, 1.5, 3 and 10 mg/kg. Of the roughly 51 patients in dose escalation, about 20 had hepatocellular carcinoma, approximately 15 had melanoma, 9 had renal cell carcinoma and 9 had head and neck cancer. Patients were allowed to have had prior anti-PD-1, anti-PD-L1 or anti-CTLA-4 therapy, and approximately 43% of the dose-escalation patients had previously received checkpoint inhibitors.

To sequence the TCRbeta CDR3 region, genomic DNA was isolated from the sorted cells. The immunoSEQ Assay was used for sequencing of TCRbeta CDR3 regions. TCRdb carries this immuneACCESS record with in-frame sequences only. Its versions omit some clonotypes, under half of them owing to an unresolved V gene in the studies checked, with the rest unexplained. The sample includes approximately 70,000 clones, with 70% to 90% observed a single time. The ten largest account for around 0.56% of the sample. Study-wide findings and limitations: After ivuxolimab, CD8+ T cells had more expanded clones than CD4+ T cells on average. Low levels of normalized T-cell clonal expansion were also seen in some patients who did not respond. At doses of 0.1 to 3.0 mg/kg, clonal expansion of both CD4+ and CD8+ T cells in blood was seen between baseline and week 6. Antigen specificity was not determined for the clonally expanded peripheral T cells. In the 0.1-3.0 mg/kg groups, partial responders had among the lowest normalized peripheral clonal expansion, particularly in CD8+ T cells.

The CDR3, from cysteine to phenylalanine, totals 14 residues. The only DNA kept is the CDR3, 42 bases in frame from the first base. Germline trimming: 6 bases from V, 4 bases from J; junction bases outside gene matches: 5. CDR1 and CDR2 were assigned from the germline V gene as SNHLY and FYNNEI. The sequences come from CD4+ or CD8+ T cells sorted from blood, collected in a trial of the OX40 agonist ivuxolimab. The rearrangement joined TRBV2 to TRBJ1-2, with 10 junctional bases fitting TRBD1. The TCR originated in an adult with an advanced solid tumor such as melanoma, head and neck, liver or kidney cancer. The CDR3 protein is CASRPGQGSYGYTF. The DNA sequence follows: TGTGCCAGCAGGCCGGGACAGGGGAGCTATGGCTACACCTTC.